The rows below give T cell receptor beta chains drawn from one sample of a study of shared clonotypes between healthy human individuals. Clones were read by immunoSEQ multiplex PCR, and TCRdb kept only the in-frame ones, dropping some. The repertoire holds a few million clones, just under 95% seen once, with about 1.7% in the top ten. The sample consisted of naive CD8+ T cells from PBMCs. The receptors stem from a man between 18 and 35 years old in good health. Some clones in this sample may be carry-over from other donors' samples. Both conserved end residues are part of each CDR3.

>TRBJ1-1|TRBV7-2
CASSLRTLDTEAFF
>TRBJ2-5|TRBV7-7
CASSLSGTWGETQYF
>TRBJ2-6|TRBV10-2
CAIWDSGANVLTF
>TRBJ2-2|TRBV4-2
CASSSGQGTGELFF
>TRBJ2-3|TRBV10-3
CASRYADSFTDTQYF
>TRBJ1-2|TRBV7-2
CASSLEFLEGLAYGYTF
>TRBJ1-2|TRBV27
CASRSQGVNGYTF
>TRBJ2-7|TRBV15
CATSQTETYEQYF
>TRBJ2-2|TRBV29-1
CSVEGGLAGANTGELFF
>TRBJ2-5|TRBV7-8
CASSGQGKETQYF
>TRBJ2-3|TRBV2
CASGPAPSPSTDTQYF
>TRBJ2-2|TRBV6-1
CASLDRGTNTGELFF
>TRBJ2-1|TRBV7-9
CASSSRDGHSYNEQFF
>TRBJ1-5|TRBV28
CASSLGVDNQPQHF
>TRBJ2-7|TRBV7-8
CASSFDRVYF
>TRBJ1-1|TRBV4-3
CASSPSRGLNTEAFF
>TRBJ1-1|TRBV27
CASSVRVGTEAFF
>TRBJ2-5|TRBV4-2
CASSLRGETQYF
>TRBJ2-1|TRBV28
CASSGTVYNEQFF
>TRBJ1-1|TRBV19
CASGDSRTVVLNTEAFF
>TRBJ1-5|TRBV7-9
CASSLSLDSNQPQHF
>TRBJ2-5|TRBV11-2
CASSRVEAGETQYF
>TRBJ2-1|TRBV5-6
CASSFGTGYNEQFF
>TRBJ1-2|TRBV2
CASSVSGGYTF
>TRBJ2-3|TRBV30
CAWSVGGLLDTQYF
>TRBJ2-5|TRBV7-9
CASSSSGREGGTQYF
>TRBJ2-3|TRBV7-9
CASSLFLGSDTQYF
>TRBJ2-7|TRBV19
CASSKGLAGGGYEQYF
>TRBJ2-3|TRBV27
CASGDTDTQYF
>TRBJ1-3|TRBV5-1
CASRSDRGLVGNTIYF
>TRBJ2-3|TRBV6-1
CASSEAPGADTQYF
>TRBJ1-5|TRBV28
CASSSEVVNQPQHF
>TRBJ1-6|TRBV4-1
CASSPDRGSYSPLHF
>TRBJ2-1|TRBV7-8
CASSLPWTGSEQFF
>TRBJ2-7|TRBV29-1
CSVRGSYEQYF
>TRBJ2-2|TRBV7-9
CASSLASGFNGELFF
>TRBJ1-1|TRBV19
CASKFPNTEAFF
>TRBJ2-7|TRBV14
CASSQTPYEQYF
>TRBJ2-3|TRBV11-2
CASSYTAMRAGTDTQYF
>TRBJ1-5|TRBV27
CASSLRGRNQPQHF
>TRBJ2-5|TRBV4-3
CASSHGTGTAETQYF
>TRBJ2-7|TRBV6-6
CASSYRSGFEQYF
>TRBJ2-1|TRBV6-4
CASSERFHNEQFF
>TRBJ2-2|TRBV2
CASSERLAGAHTGELFF
>TRBJ2-7|TRBV27
CASSLRLGGPREQYF
>TRBJ1-2|TRBV28
CASSLRDRFYGYTF
>TRBJ2-1|TRBV4-1
CASSQDPRRGIISYNEQFF
>TRBJ2-3|TRBV4-3
CASSQDRAAPDTQYF
>TRBJ1-1|TRBV7-9
CASSLGGQGEAFF
>TRBJ1-3|TRBV27
CASSLVGGFGNTIYF
>TRBJ2-7|TRBV19
CASSIDRETYEQYF
>TRBJ2-1|TRBV10-2
CASSPTSGSYNEQFF
>TRBJ2-7|TRBV6-6
CASSYPSGADYEQYF